This T cell receptor beta chain originates from a study of shared clonotypes between healthy human individuals. Whole-study context: The plates for each donor numbered three CD4 naive, three CD4 memory, two CD8 naive and one CD8 memory.

Produced via immunoSEQ multiplex PCR; TCRdb's table is partial and in-frame only. The sample includes approximately 2,000,000 clones, roughly 95% of them seen just once. CD45RO-negative CD8 cells positively selected for CCR7 made up the naive population, which excluded terminally differentiated effector memory CD45RA+ cells. The receptor's source is a man aged 18 to 30 in good health. Some clones in this sample may be carry-over from other donors' samples. What was sequenced was naive CD8+ T cells from PBMCs.

The CDR3 spells CASRLGSGRVSSYNEQFF. CDR3 nucleotide sequence: TGCGCCAGCAGACTGGGTAGCGGGAGGGTTAGCTCCTACAATGAGCAGTTCTTC. The J gene is TRBJ2-1, the V gene TRBV5-1; the match to TRBD2 covers 11 bases. Germline CDR1 reads SGHRS; CDR2 reads YFSETQ. V lost 5 bases, J lost 0 bases, and 10 bases stayed unmatched. CDR3 size: 18 residues. Based on the CDR3 plus reference TRBV5-1 and TRBJ2-1, the full variable domain is KAGVTQTPRYLIKTRGQQVTLSCSPISGHRSVSWYQQTPGQGLQFLFEYFSETQRNKGNFPGRFSGRQFSNSRSEMNVSTLELGDSALYLCASRLGSGRVSSYNEQFFGPGTRLTVL.